Sequencing of this T cell receptor (beta chain) was carried out in a study of vaccination and CD4 T cells after COVID-19. On the study more broadly: Participants, all vaccine recipients, received two doses of either BNT162b2 or mRNA-1273. Blood was drawn a median around 70 days post second dose, range 14 to 241.

Findings and limits, study-wide: Spike mono-reactivity was evident in 304 of the 307 vaccine-specific clones derived from convalescent patients.

The V gene's germline CDR1 is MDHEN and CDR2 SYDVKM. This CDR3 has 15 amino acids. Trimming cost V 6 bases and J 3 bases, with 15 bases left between them. Concerning this clonotype: Its specificity is not known.

TCRdb redid the calling of the PCR reads with MiXCR, one entry per CDR3 protein. The sample contains 15,000 to 20,000 distinct CDR3 sequences, about 62% of which appear only once. The origin of this receptor is a human donor who had recovered from COVID-19. V usage is TRBV28 and J usage is TRBJ1-5, with D tentatively TRBD1 (6 bases). Source: CD4+ T cells from blood, taken after SARS-CoV-2 vaccination. Written as DNA, the CDR3 is TGTGCCAGCAGAAACTCCAGGGGTATCAATCAGCCCCAGCATTTT. Protein product: CASRNSRGINQPQHF.